The T cell receptor (beta chain) under discussion was sequenced for a study of blood T cell repertoires in COVID-19. The overall study: Acute-phase and convalescent COVID-19 samples originated in the United States, Italy and Spain.

Categorization into cohorts depended on clinical history that participants reported. Recovered participants had two consecutive negative NP/OP PCR tests, healthcare professional clearance, or symptom resolution. The CDR3 has 15 amino acids. Per germline, CDR1 LNHDA and CDR2 SQIVND (reference sequence). V gave up 1 base and J gave up 4 bases; unmatched junction bases: 4. Original handling: It was from reference gene primer amplification that nucleated cell counts were estimated. This table comes from immunoSEQ multiplex PCR, and its TCRdb copy is limited to in-frame clones, with some not included. V, J and clone size reflect that table, while D and trimming were determined from the DNA. Among some 390,000 clones, about 90% were seen once, and the ten largest hold 1.7%.

J is TRBJ1-5 and V is TRBV19; TRBD1 aligns across 7 bases. The clonotype was recovered from a woman aged 25 to 39 who had recovered from COVID-19. Input material: PBMCs or T cells enriched from blood (not recorded which). The chain's CDR3 is CASSIATQGNQPQHF. The CDR3 bases are TGTGCCAGTAGTATAGCGACACAGGGGAATCAGCCCCAGCATTTT.